This T cell receptor (beta chain) stems from a study of cytomegalovirus exposure and HLA in healthy donors. Study-wide results and caveats: There was a cluster of highly shared sequence variants that was likely a sequencing artifact. Reports described diagnosis of cytomegalovirus status by the classifier as highly specific and sensitive. In a later analysis, HLA-associated TCR beta chains were more clonally expanded than equally common others. In a later analysis, specific HLA alleles were associated with about 18,000 TCR beta sequences at a 0.05 false discovery rate.

The CDR3 consists of 17 residues. Germline V gives CDR1 LNHNV, CDR2 YYDKDF (reference sequence). After removal of 10 bases from V and 0 bases from J, the junction contained 15 bases not matched to a gene. Of note for this clone: Its antigen is not known.

The PCR ran on 60 Vbeta and 13 Jbeta primers. Some clones are missing from TCRdb's copy, which holds only in-frame ones; the method was immunoSEQ multiplex PCR. The table has under 200,000 clones, roughly 85% seen once. The rearrangement uses TRBV15 and TRBJ2-4; 7 bases fit TRBD1. Sequencing was done on a sample of PBMCs. This TCR was recovered from a man aged 45-60 years in good health and CMV-seropositive. The CDR3 loop is CAIGPSSGQKAKNIQYF. The CDR3 DNA follows: TGTGCCATCGGACCGTCTTCGGGACAGAAAGCCAAAAACATTCAGTACTTC. The full variable domain, with the rest looked up from reference TRBV15 and TRBJ2-4, is DAMVIQNPRYQVTQFGKPVTLSCSQTLNHNVMYWYQQKSSQAPKLLFHYYDKDFNNEADTPDNFQSRRPNTSFCFLDIRSPGLGDTAMYLCAIGPSSGQKAKNIQYFGAGTRLSVL.